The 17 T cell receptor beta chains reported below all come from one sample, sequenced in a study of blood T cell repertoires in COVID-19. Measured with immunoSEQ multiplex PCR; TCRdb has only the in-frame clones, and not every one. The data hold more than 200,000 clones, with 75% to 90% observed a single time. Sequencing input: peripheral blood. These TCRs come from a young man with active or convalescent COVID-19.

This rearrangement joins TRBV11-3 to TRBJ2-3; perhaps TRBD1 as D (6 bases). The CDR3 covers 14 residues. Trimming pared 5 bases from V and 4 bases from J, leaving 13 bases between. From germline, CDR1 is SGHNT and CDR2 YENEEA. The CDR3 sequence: CASSPNRGSDTQYF. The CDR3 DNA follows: TGTGCCAGCAGCCCTAATAGGGGGTCAGATACGCAGTATTTT.

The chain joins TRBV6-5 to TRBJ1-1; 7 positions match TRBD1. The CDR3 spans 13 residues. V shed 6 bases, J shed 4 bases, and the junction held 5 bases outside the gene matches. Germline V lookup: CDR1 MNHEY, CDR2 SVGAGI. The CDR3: CASRPGGRTEAFF. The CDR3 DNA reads TGTGCCAGCAGGCCAGGGGGACGCACTGAAGCTTTCTTT.

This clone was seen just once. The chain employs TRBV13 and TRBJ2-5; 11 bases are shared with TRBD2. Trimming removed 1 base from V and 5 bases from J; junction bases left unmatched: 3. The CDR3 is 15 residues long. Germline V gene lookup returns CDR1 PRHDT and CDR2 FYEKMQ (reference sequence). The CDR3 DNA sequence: TGTGCCAGCAGCTTAGTCCCTAGCGGGGGGGAGACCCAGTACTTC. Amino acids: CASSLVPSGGETQYF.

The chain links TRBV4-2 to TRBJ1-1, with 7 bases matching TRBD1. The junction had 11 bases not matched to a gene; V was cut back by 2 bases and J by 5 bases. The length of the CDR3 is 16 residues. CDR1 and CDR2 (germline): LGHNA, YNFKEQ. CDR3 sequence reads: CASSQTYRGMGTEAFF. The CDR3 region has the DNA TGTGCCAGCAGCCAAACGTACAGGGGCATGGGGACTGAAGCTTTCTTT.

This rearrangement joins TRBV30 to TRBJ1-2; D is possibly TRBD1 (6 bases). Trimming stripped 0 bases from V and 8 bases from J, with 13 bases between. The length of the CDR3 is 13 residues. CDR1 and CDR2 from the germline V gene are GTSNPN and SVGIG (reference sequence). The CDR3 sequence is CAWSVGGGPGYTF. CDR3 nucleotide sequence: TGTGCCTGGAGTGTAGGTGGGGGCCCCGGCTACACCTTC.

The CDR3 DNA sequence: TGCGCCAGCAGCTTGGAGCCCAGGGGAATGAACACTGAAGCTTTCTTT. Its translation is CASSLEPRGMNTEAFF. The rearrangement joins TRBV5-1 to TRBJ1-1; possible D gene TRBD1, 6 bases. The CDR3 length is 16 residues. Germline V lookup: CDR1 SGHRS, CDR2 YFSETQ. V was pared by 0 bases and J by 0 bases, with 12 bases between. The variable domain in full, with the rest retrieved from reference TRBV5-1 and TRBJ1-1, is KAGVTQTPRYLIKTRGQQVTLSCSPISGHRSVSWYQQTPGQGLQFLFEYFSETQRNKGNFPGRFSGRQFSNSRSEMNVSTLELGDSALYLCASSLEPRGMNTEAFFGQGTRLTVV.

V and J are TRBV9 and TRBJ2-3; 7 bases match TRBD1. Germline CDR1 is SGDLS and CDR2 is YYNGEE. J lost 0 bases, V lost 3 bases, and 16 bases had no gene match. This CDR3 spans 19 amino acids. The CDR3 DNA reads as TGTGCCAGCAGCGCAGCAAACAGGGGTGAACAGACTAGCACAGATACGCAGTATTTT. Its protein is CASSAANRGEQTSTDTQYF.

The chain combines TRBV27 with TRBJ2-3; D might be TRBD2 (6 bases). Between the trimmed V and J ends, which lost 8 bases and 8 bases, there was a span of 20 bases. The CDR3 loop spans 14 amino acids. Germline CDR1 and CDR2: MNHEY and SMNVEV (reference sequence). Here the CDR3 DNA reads TGTGCCAGCGCCTCGGCGGGGCGTCTCGTTACGCAGTATTTT. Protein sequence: CASASAGRLVTQYF.

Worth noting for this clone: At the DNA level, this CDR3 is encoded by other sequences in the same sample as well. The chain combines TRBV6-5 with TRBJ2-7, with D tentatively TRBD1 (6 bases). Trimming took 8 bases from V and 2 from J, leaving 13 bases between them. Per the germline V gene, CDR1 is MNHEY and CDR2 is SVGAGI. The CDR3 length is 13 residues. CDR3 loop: CASSSTGTYEQYF. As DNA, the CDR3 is TGTGCCAGCTCCTCGACAGGCACCTACGAGCAGTACTTC.

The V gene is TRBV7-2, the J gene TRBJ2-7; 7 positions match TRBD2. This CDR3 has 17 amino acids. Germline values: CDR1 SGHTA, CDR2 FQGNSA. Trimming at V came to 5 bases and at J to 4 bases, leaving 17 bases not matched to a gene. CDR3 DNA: TGTGCCAGCAGCGCGTCTCTTTTGGCGGGGGTTAATTACGAGCAGTACTTC. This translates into CASSASLLAGVNYEQYF.

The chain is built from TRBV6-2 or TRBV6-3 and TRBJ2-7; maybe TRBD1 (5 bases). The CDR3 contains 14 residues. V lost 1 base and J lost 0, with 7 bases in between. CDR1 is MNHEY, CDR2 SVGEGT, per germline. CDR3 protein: CASSYLGVSYEQYF. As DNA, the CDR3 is TGTGCCAGCAGTTACTTAGGGGTCTCCTACGAGCAGTACTTC.

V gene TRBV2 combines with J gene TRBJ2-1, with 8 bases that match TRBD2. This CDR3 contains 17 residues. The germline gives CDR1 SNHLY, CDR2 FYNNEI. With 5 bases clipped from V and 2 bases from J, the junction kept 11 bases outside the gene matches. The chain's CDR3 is CASSSSWAGGTYNEQFF. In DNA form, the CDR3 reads TGTGCCAGCAGTTCCTCTTGGGCGGGGGGAACCTACAATGAGCAGTTCTTC. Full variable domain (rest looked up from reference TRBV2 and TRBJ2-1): EPEVTQTPSHQVTQMGQEVILRCVPISNHLYFYWYRQILGQKVEFLVSFYNNEISEKSEIFDDQFSVERPDGSNFTLKIRSTKLEDSAMYFCASSSSWAGGTYNEQFFGPGTRLTVL.

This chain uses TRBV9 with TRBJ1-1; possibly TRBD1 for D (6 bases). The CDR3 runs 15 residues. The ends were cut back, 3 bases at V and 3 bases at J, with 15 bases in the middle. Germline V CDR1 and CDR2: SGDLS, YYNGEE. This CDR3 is CASSGGHREHTEAFF. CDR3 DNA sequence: TGTGCCAGCAGCGGGGGACACAGGGAACACACTGAAGCTTTCTTT. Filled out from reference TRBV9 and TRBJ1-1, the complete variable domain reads DSGVTQTPKHLITATGQRVTLRCSPRSGDLSVYWYQQSLDQGLQFLIQYYNGEERAKGNILERFSAQQFPDLHSELNLSSLELGDSALYFCASSGGHREHTEAFFGQGTRLTVV.

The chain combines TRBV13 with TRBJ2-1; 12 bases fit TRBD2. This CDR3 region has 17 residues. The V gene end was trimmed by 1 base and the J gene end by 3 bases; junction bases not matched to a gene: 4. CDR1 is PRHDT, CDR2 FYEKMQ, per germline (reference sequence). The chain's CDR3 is CASSLAATSGGYNEQFF. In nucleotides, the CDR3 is TGTGCCAGCAGCTTAGCCGCGACTAGCGGGGGCTACAATGAGCAGTTCTTC. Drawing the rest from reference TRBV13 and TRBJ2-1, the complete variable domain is AAGVIQSPRHLIKEKRETATLKCYPIPRHDTVYWYQQGPGQDPQFLISFYEKMQSDKGSIPDRFSAQQFSDYHSELNMSSLELGDSALYFCASSLAATSGGYNEQFFGPGTRLTVL.

CDR3: CATSRDRGDTGELFF. CDR3 DNA sequence: TGTGCCACCAGCAGAGATCGCGGGGACACCGGGGAGCTGTTTTTT. The chain recombines TRBV15 with TRBJ2-2; D is perhaps TRBD2 (6 bases). With 0 bases removed from V and 3 bases from J, the gap between germline ends came to 8 bases. The V gene's germline CDR1 is LNHNV and CDR2 YYDKDF (reference sequence). The CDR3 extends over 15 amino acids.

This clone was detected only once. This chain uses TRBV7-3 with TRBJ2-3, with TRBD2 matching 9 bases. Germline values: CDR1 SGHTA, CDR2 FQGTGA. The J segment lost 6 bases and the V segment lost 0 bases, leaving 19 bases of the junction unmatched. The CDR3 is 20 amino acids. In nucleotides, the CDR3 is TGTGCCAGCAGCTTAACGTCCGTCCCTCGCCCTAGCGGGGAATCTGATACGCAGTATTTT. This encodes CASSLTSVPRPSGESDTQYF.

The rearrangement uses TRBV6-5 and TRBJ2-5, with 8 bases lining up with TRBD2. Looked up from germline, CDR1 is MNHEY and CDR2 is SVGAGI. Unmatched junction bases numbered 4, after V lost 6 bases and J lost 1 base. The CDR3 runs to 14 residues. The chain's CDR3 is CASSERGSQETQYF. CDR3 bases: TGTGCCAGCAGCGAGCGGGGGAGCCAAGAGACCCAGTACTTC.